This T cell receptor beta chain was recorded in a study of early T cells in non-severe SARS-CoV-2 infection. Individual cDNA molecules carried attached unique molecular identifiers. MiXCR, applied by TCRdb to the 5' RACE reads, yields one record per CDR3 protein. The sample contains about 80,000 distinct CDR3 sequences, roughly 5.3% of which appear only once. Germline V gives CDR1 SGDLS, CDR2 YYNGEE. The V end was cut by 0 bases, the J end by 5 bases, with 12 bases between. The CDR3 length is 14 residues. In its sample, this clonotype was seen a few times. V is TRBV9 and J is TRBJ2-7, with D perhaps TRBD2 (5 bases). This specimen consisted of whole blood, obtained at baseline. This sequence originates from an adult who was a healthcare worker with PCR-confirmed SARS-CoV-2 infection or an uninfected control (not recorded which). For the CDR3, the DNA is TGTGCCAGCAGCGTAGATGAGGGATCTAACGAGCAGTACTTC. It yields the protein CASSVDEGSNEQYF.